Reported below is one T cell receptor beta chain. The record originates from a study of blood T cell repertoires in COVID-19. Sequencing used immunoSEQ multiplex PCR; TCRdb keeps in-frame clones, though not all of them. The sample carries over 200,000 clones, just over 90% recorded once. Trimming removed 5 bases at V and 0 bases at J, with 5 bases between. The CDR3 is 12 amino acids. Germline V gene sequence: CDR1 GTSNPN, CDR2 SVGIG (reference sequence). The origin of this receptor is a man aged 25 to 40 with acute or convalescent COVID-19. Sample: peripheral blood. V is TRBV30 and J is TRBJ2-1; D is ambiguous. Here the CDR3 reads CAWSRSYNEQFF. The CDR3 DNA sequence: TGTGCCTGGTCCCGCTCCTACAATGAGCAGTTCTTC.